The next 20 T cell receptor beta chains were all read from a single sample in a study of blood T cell repertoires in COVID-19. Repertoires were generated with immunoSEQ multiplex PCR, while TCRdb's copy carries only in-frame clones and drops some. The sample carries approximately 220,000 clones, approximately 81% recorded once. The sequenced sample was PBMCs or T cells enriched from blood (not recorded which). All receptors derive from a middle-aged man who had recovered from COVID-19.

The chain links TRBV14 to TRBJ1-3; tentatively, D is TRBD1 (5 bases). CDR3 length equals 18 residues. Trimming removed 0 bases at V and 0 bases at J, with 15 bases between. Germline CDR1 SGHDN, CDR2 FVKESK. This CDR3 reads CASSQESGAGLSGNTIYF. CDR3 nucleotides: TGTGCCAGCAGCCAAGAGAGTGGTGCGGGGCTCTCTGGAAACACCATATATTTT.

This clone was counted ten times or more. The chain links TRBV6-5 to TRBJ1-5; TRBD1 matches at 8 bases. V trimming: 11 bases; J trimming: 6 bases; junction bases outside the gene matches: 9. CDR3 size: 13 residues. Per the germline V gene, CDR1 is MNHEY and CDR2 is SVGAGI. The CDR3 nucleotides are TGTGCCGGTATGGACAGGGAGGGTCAGCCCCAGCATTTT. Its translation is CAGMDREGQPQHF.

The CDR3 nucleotides read TGTGCCTGGAGCTTTACAGGTGATCAGCCCCAGCATTTT. Residues: CAWSFTGDQPQHF. V gene TRBV30 combines with J gene TRBJ1-5; TRBD1 is a possible D gene (5 bases). CDR1 is GTSNPN and CDR2 is SVGIG in the germline V gene (reference sequence). V was cut by 3 bases and J by 5 bases, with 11 bases left in between. CDR3 size: 13 residues.

The J gene is TRBJ2-7, the V gene TRBV5-1; a weak D match, TRBD1 (5 bases). Germline V lookup: CDR1 SGHRS, CDR2 YFSETQ. The CDR3 contains 13 residues. V lost 4 bases, J lost 4 bases, and 12 bases lay in between. The CDR3 spells CASSHTGEYEQYF. In DNA form, the CDR3 reads TGCGCCAGCAGCCATACAGGAGAATACGAGCAGTACTTC.

This chain joins TRBV6-1 and TRBJ2-2; 11 bases match TRBD2. The CDR3 loop spans 15 amino acids. Germline CDR1 reads MNHNS; CDR2 reads SASEGT. V shed 6 bases, J shed 6 bases, and the junction held 6 bases outside the gene matches. The CDR3 DNA sequence: TGTGCCAGCAGCCGCACTAGCGGGAGACCCGGGGAGCTGTTTTTT. It specifies CASSRTSGRPGELFF.

The chain combines TRBV15 with TRBJ1-2; D is uncertain. With 1 base removed from V and 1 base from J, the gap between germline ends came to 7 bases. The CDR3 runs to 14 residues. Germline loops: CDR1 LNHNV, CDR2 YYDKDF (reference sequence). Here the CDR3 reads CATSRGLNNYGYTF. In DNA form, the CDR3 reads TGTGCCACCAGCAGAGGACTGAATAACTATGGCTACACCTTC.

The chain couples TRBV10-3 to TRBJ2-7, with D tentatively TRBD2 (6 bases). Trimming stripped 2 bases from V and 0 bases from J, with 11 bases between. CDR1 and CDR2 from the germline V gene are ENHRY and SYGVKD. CDR3 size: 15 residues. The DNA of the CDR3 is TGTGCCATCAGTGAGGCGAGGGACTTCTCCTACGAGCAGTACTTC. Translating gives CAISEARDFSYEQYF.

This clone occurred once. The CDR3, as DNA: TGTGCCAGCAGCCAGGTCGGAGGGGGCGTGGGAAACACCATATATTTT. Encoded protein: CASSQVGGGVGNTIYF. The chain has TRBV4-2 and TRBJ1-3, with TRBD1 identical over 7 bases. This CDR3 contains 16 residues. The junction had 9 bases not matched to a gene; V was cut back by 3 bases and J by 4 bases. From germline, CDR1 is LGHNA and CDR2 YNFKEQ.

This chain connects TRBV2 to TRBJ1-1, with 9 bases identical to TRBD1. The CDR3 extends over 11 amino acids. Trimming at V came to 6 bases and at J to 7 bases, leaving 0 bases not matched to a gene. From germline, CDR1 is SNHLY and CDR2 FYNNEI. CDR3 sequence (DNA): TGTGCCAGCAGGGGACAGGGTGAAGCTTTCTTT. As protein: CASRGQGEAFF.

This rearrangement joins TRBV20-1 to TRBJ2-2, with TRBD2 identical over 9 bases. The CDR3 is 14 residues long. V shed 3 bases and J 4 bases; nucleotides not matched to a gene: 3. Germline assignment: CDR1 DFQATT and CDR2 SNEGSKA (reference sequence). The CDR3 region has the DNA TGCAGTGCTAGTCTTAGCGGGGGCACCGGGGAGCTGTTTTTT. Residues: CSASLSGGTGELFF.

The J gene is TRBJ2-7, the V gene TRBV9, with a possible D match to TRBD1 (6 bases). The CDR3 covers 18 residues. CDR1 is SGDLS and CDR2 is YYNGEE in the germline V gene. V was cut by 2 bases and J by 1 base, with 22 bases left in between. DNA of the CDR3: TGTGCCAGCAGCGTCTACCCCTCCACAGGGACAAATTCCTACGAGCAGTACTTC. Translation gives CASSVYPSTGTNSYEQYF.

This clone was seen a handful of times. The gene calls are TRBV19 and TRBJ2-2; a possible D gene is TRBD1 (6 bases). The germline CDR1 and CDR2 sequences are LNHDA and SQIVND (reference sequence). The germline V and J ends were trimmed by 8 bases and 4 bases, with 17 bases remaining between them. The CDR3 is 15 amino acids. CDR3 bases: TGTGCCAGTCAGCCCAGAGGGGGTCCCACCGGGGAGCTGTTTTTT. Its protein is CASQPRGGPTGELFF.

The chain carries TRBV9 and TRBJ2-1; 9 bases align to TRBD2. Germline V gene lookup returns CDR1 SGDLS and CDR2 YYNGEE. V shed 0 bases, J shed 4 bases, and the junction held 5 bases outside the gene matches. The CDR3 spans 16 residues. The CDR3 loop is CASSVVSSGTYNEQFF. The CDR3 DNA is TGTGCCAGCAGCGTAGTTTCTAGCGGGACGTACAATGAGCAGTTCTTC.

This chain links TRBV4-1 with TRBJ2-7; D may be TRBD1 (5 bases). The CDR3 contains 17 residues. In germline, CDR1 is MGHRA, CDR2 YSYEKL. V lost 0 bases to trimming and J lost 2 bases, with 17 bases between them. The CDR3 is CASSQDFRTREPYEQYF. The CDR3 nucleotides are TGCGCCAGCAGCCAAGATTTCCGGACAAGAGAGCCCTACGAGCAGTACTTC.

The chain recombines TRBV14 with TRBJ1-1; no definite D call. V lost 3 bases to trimming and J lost 1 base, with 12 bases between them. The CDR3 is 15 residues long. The V gene's germline CDR1 is SGHDN and CDR2 FVKESK. CDR3 nucleotides: TGTGCCAGCAGCCAGGCCCGTTCGTCGAACACTGAAGCTTTCTTT. This translates into CASSQARSSNTEAFF.

This chain links TRBV5-1 with TRBJ1-1, with D uncertain. V was cut by 4 bases and J by 3 bases, with 13 bases left in between. The CDR3 has 14 amino acids. Per the germline V gene, CDR1 is SGHRS and CDR2 is YFSETQ. CDR3 sequence: CASSAGGQYTEAFF. The CDR3 DNA is TGCGCCAGCAGCGCGGGAGGGCAATACACTGAAGCTTTCTTT.

The genes are TRBV7-2 and TRBJ2-7; 9 bases are shared with TRBD1. Germline V CDR1 and CDR2: SGHTA, FQGNSA. V lost 1 base and J lost 7; bases outside the gene matches: 5. The CDR3 contains 14 residues. The CDR3 loop is CASSLVGQGGEQYF. CDR3 sequence (DNA): TGTGCCAGCAGCTTAGTGGGACAGGGAGGAGAGCAGTACTTC.

This clone was recorded once. The chain couples TRBV30 to TRBJ2-1, with TRBD2 matching over 9 bases. Per the germline V gene, CDR1 is GTSNPN and CDR2 is SVGIG (reference sequence). The CDR3 has 14 residues. J lost 4 bases, V lost 5 bases, and 6 bases had no gene match. The CDR3 sequence is CAWAGTSIYNEQFF. The DNA of the CDR3 is TGTGCCTGGGCCGGGACTAGCATTTACAATGAGCAGTTCTTC.

This clone has a handful of counts. The chain recombines TRBV30 with TRBJ2-7, with TRBD1 matching 7 bases. Germline trimming cut 2 bases from V and 12 bases from J; bases unmatched to any gene: 7. In germline, CDR1 is GTSNPN, CDR2 SVGIG (reference sequence). There are 11 residues in the CDR3. The CDR3 coding sequence is TGTGCCTGGAGTCAAGACAGGGCGGGGTACTTC. Encoded protein: CAWSQDRAGYF.

This chain links TRBV7-8 with TRBJ2-7, with TRBD2 matching 10 bases. V was clipped by 5 bases and J by 1 base; unmatched bases: 8. Looked up from germline, CDR1 is SGHVS and CDR2 is FQNEAQ. The CDR3 is 16 amino acids. CDR3 coding DNA: TGTGCCAGCAGCGCCCGGACTAGCGGATCTTCCTACGAGCAGTACTTC. Residues: CASSARTSGSSYEQYF.